The T cell receptor (beta chain) described here comes from a study of T cells in Graves' hyperthyroidism and ophthalmopathy. Individuals with ophthalmopathy presented a Clinical Activity Score of at least 3, a NOSPECS grade of at least 4 and a duration under 3 months. Lactation, pregnancy, other autoimmune disease or uncontrolled infection led to exclusion of patients. Every diagnosis used clinical symptoms, serum thyroxine and TRAb, thyroid ultrasound and orbital computed tomography. In its sample, this clonotype was seen many times. Authors of the study amplified TCR beta CDR3 regions from RNA transcripts. The HTBI primer set served for first-round RT-PCR of the TCR CDR3. MiXCR, run by TCRdb on the multiplex PCR reads, gives a single entry per CDR3 protein. The table shows 300,000 to 500,000 distinct CDR3 sequences, with more than 13% occurring only once. Looked up from germline, CDR1 is SGHNT and CDR2 is YENEEA. This CDR3 has 15 residues. Trimming cost V 5 bases and J 10 bases; bases outside gene matches: 14.

The sequencing sample was made of blood. The TCR originated in a man over 45 with Graves' ophthalmopathy. The V gene is TRBV11-3, the J gene TRBJ2-1, with 7 bases lining up with TRBD2. The chain's CDR3 is CASSPVGGRAGEQFF. For the CDR3, the DNA is TGTGCCAGCAGCCCGGTAGGTGGGAGGGCCGGAGAGCAGTTCTTC.